One and the same sample provided the 10 T cell receptor beta chains below, sequenced in a study of shared clonotypes between healthy human individuals (dated by TCRdb to 2020 to 2021). Receptors were amplified or captured by the immunoSEQ multiplex PCR assay. The clones in this table, taken by TCRdb from immuneACCESS, are in-frame only. Not every clone is retained; where verified, under half of the shortfall comes from an unresolved V gene, and the cause of the rest is unknown. Counted in this sample were hundreds of thousands of clones; about 95% of them appeared once. The biggest ten clones account for over 0.09% of the sample. CD8 naive samples consisted of CD45RO-negative cells that were positively selected for CCR7, yielding a CD45RA+CCR7+ population without TemRA cells. Sequencing was done on a sample of naive CD8+ T cells sorted from blood. The cell subset or site label, read with the paper, signifies: CD45RA+CCR7+. These receptors came from a woman aged 25 to 39 in good health.

The CDR3 nucleotides read TGTGCCAGCAGCCAAGATTTAGCCCTCGAGCAGTACTTC. Protein: CASSQDLALEQYF. The chain is built from TRBV4-2 and TRBJ2-7; D is uncertain. The CDR3 covers 13 residues. V lost 0 bases and J lost 6, with 9 bases in between. Germline-derived CDR1 and CDR2 are LGHNA and YNFKEQ.

This chain connects TRBV9 to TRBJ2-1; tentatively, D is TRBD2 (5 bases). Between the trimmed V and J ends, which lost 3 bases and 7 bases, there was a span of 14 bases. CDR1 and CDR2 from the germline V gene are SGDLS and YYNGEE. This CDR3 region has 14 residues. In DNA, the CDR3 is TGTGCCAGCAGCGACGGCCAGCGGCCGAATGAGCAGTTCTTC. As protein: CASSDGQRPNEQFF.

Concerning this clone: Other DNA sequences from this sample encode an identical CDR3 as well. This chain uses TRBV25-1 with TRBJ2-7; no definite D call. CDR3 length equals 11 residues. The germline CDR1 and CDR2 sequences are MGHDK and SYGVNS. V gave up 8 bases and J gave up 4 bases, with 9 bases separating them. CDR3 region: CASSPSYEQYF. For the CDR3, the DNA is TGTGCCAGCTCGCCCTCTTACGAGCAGTACTTC.

The chain carries TRBV4-2 and TRBJ1-2; D not resolved. CDR1 LGHNA and CDR2 YNFKEQ come from the germline V gene. With 0 bases removed from V and 8 bases from J, the gap between germline ends came to 16 bases. The CDR3 has 15 amino acids. CDR3 residues: CASSQEMGISGGYTF. CDR3 DNA sequence: TGTGCCAGCAGCCAAGAGATGGGGATTTCTGGGGGCTACACCTTC.

The rearrangement links TRBV5-1 to TRBJ2-1; 8 bases align to TRBD2. CDR1 is SGHRS and CDR2 is YFSETQ in the germline V gene. The CDR3 is 14 amino acids. J gave up 3 bases and V 5 bases, and 4 bases lay outside the gene matches. The chain's CDR3 is CASRPGLGYNEQFF. CDR3 DNA sequence: TGCGCCAGCAGACCGGGACTAGGCTACAATGAGCAGTTCTTC.

This chain joins TRBV6-1 and TRBJ2-1; the D gene is possibly TRBD2 (6 bases). Germline-derived CDR1 and CDR2 are MNHNS and SASEGT. The germline V and J ends were trimmed by 1 base and 0 bases, with 16 bases remaining between them. The CDR3 spans 18 residues. The CDR3 coding sequence is TGTGCCAGCAGTGAAGAGGAGGGCGGGGTAAGCTCCTACAATGAGCAGTTCTTC. This sequence encodes CASSEEEGGVSSYNEQFF.

The table lists this clone with a count of one. The chain combines TRBV7-9 with TRBJ1-1; D might be TRBD1 (6 bases). Germline V gene lookup returns CDR1 SEHNR and CDR2 FQNEAQ (reference sequence). V dropped 1 base and J dropped 3 bases, with 15 bases sitting between them. This CDR3 has 16 residues. CDR3 amino acids: CASSLDFIQGYTEAFF. Here the CDR3 DNA reads TGTGCCAGCAGCTTAGATTTTATACAGGGATACACTGAAGCTTTCTTT.

J is TRBJ2-5 and V is TRBV27; the D gene is possibly TRBD2 (5 bases). The assigned J gene may be wrong: the sequence end matches TRBJ2-7 better. Germline V gene lookup returns CDR1 MNHEY and CDR2 SMNVEV (reference sequence). The CDR3 is 13 amino acids. CDR3 coding DNA: TGTGCCAGCAGGGGAGACGGGTCCTACGAGCAGTACTTC. Amino acid sequence: CASRGDGSYEQYF.

J is TRBJ2-7 and V is TRBV5-1; 8 bases are shared with TRBD1. Germline loops: CDR1 SGHRS, CDR2 YFSETQ. This CDR3 region has 17 residues. Trimming cost V 4 bases and J 4 bases; bases outside gene matches: 16. CDR3 sequence reads: CASSPHESQGARYEQYF. The CDR3 DNA follows: TGCGCCAGCAGCCCACACGAGTCGCAGGGGGCGCGATACGAGCAGTACTTC.

The chain links TRBV5-1 to TRBJ1-1; D may be TRBD1 (5 bases). Deletions cut 3 bases from V and 11 bases from J, with 17 bases between. In germline, CDR1 is SGHRS, CDR2 YFSETQ. The CDR3 length is 13 residues. CDR3 DNA sequence: TGCGCCAGCAGCTACACGGGGGGAGGTGAGGCTTTCTTT. Protein: CASSYTGGGEAFF.